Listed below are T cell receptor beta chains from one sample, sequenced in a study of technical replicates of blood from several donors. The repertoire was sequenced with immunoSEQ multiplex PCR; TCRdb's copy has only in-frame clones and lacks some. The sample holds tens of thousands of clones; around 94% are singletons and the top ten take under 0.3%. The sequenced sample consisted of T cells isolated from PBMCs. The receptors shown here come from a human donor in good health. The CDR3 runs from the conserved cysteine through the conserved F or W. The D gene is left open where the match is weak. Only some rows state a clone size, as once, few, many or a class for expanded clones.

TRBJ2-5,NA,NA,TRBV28,CASSALPGETQYF,TGTGCCAGCAGTGCCCTCCCGGGAGAGACCCAGTACTTC
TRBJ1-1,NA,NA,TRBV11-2,CASSLLKGDTEAFF,TGTGCCAGCAGCTTATTGAAGGGAGACACTGAAGCTTTCTTT
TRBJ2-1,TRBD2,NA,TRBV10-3,CAISGNGGRLYNEQFF,TGTGCCATCAGTGGTAACGGCGGGAGGCTCTACAATGAGCAGTTCTTC
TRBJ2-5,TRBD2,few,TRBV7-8,CASTPGGGRLGETQYF,TGTGCCAGCACCCCCGGGGGCGGGAGGTTAGGAGAGACCCAGTACTTC
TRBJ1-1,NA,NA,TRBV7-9,CASSSTPGKEAFF,TGTGCCAGCAGCTCCACCCCCGGGAAAGAAGCTTTCTTT
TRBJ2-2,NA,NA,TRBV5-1,CASSSPGDTGELFF,TGCGCCAGCAGCTCCCCAGGGGACACCGGGGAGCTGTTTTTT
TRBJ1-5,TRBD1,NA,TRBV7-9,CASSNTGQLNQPQHF,TGTGCCAGCAGCAACACGGGACAGCTGAATCAGCCCCAGCATTTT
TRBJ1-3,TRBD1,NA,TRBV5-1,CASSLQGANGNTIYF,TGCGCCAGCAGCTTACAGGGGGCGAATGGAAACACCATATATTTT
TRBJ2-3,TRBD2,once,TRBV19,CASSRGGVTDTQYF,TGTGCCAGTAGCCGGGGGGGAGTCACAGATACGCAGTATTTT
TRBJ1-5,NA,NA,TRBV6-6,CASSWGTPRGNQPQHF,TGTGCCAGCAGTTGGGGGACACCTCGGGGCAATCAGCCCCAGCATTTT
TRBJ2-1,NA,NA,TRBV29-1,CSVEGTGRGNEQFF,TGCAGCGTTGAAGGGACAGGGAGGGGCAATGAGCAGTTCTTC
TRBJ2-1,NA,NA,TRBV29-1,CSVHLSGNEQFF,TGCAGCGTTCACCTAAGCGGGAATGAGCAGTTCTTC
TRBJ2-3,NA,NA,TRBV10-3,CAISAGGRSTDTQYF,TGTGCCATCAGTGCCGGGGGGCGCAGCACAGATACGCAGTATTTT
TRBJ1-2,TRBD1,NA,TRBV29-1,CSVGQGGFDYGYTF,TGCAGCGTCGGACAGGGTGGATTCGACTATGGCTACACCTTC
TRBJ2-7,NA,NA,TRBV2,CASSEGSGRYYEQYF,TGTGCCAGCAGTGAGGGGTCAGGGCGATACTACGAGCAGTACTTC
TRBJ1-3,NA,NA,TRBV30,CAWSAGHNGNTIYF,TGTGCCTGGAGTGCTGGACATAACGGAAACACCATATATTTT